Following are 23 T cell receptor beta chains from one sample sequenced in a study of T cells after posttransplantation cyclophosphamide. Profiling relied on immunoSEQ multiplex PCR, and the TCRdb table lists in-frame clones only, not all of them. This sample has approximately 24,000 clones, each found more than once. The specimen was PBMCs. Receptor source: a woman in her fifties or sixties in good health, CMV-negative, and a related stem cell transplant donor.

This clone was counted ten times or more. The genes are TRBV29-1 and TRBJ2-1; D gene ambiguous. The V and J ends lost 5 bases and 0 bases respectively, with 17 bases between them. Per the germline V gene, CDR1 is SQVTM and CDR2 is ANQGSEA. The CDR3 totals 16 residues. CDR3 DNA: TGCAGCGTTCGGCTCGGGTGGCAAAGCTCCTACAATGAGCAGTTCTTC. It codes for CSVRLGWQSSYNEQFF.

This clone was counted many times. The chain combines TRBV5-6 with TRBJ2-7; 9 nucleotides agree with TRBD1. The germline V gene encodes CDR1 SGHDT and CDR2 YYEEEE. Trimming took 2 bases from V and 1 from J; bases not matched to a gene: 4. The CDR3 has 15 amino acids. In DNA form, the CDR3 reads TGTGCCAGCAGCTTTGGGACAGGGTCTTCCTACGAGCAGTACTTC. Translated: CASSFGTGSSYEQYF.

This clone was picked up a small number of times. This chain links TRBV21-1 with TRBJ1-2; TRBD1, the table's D call, was not compared with the DNA. TRBV21-1 is assigned pseudogene status. The CDR3 covers 14 residues. The CDR3 region is CASSKPPGGEGYTF. CDR3 coding DNA: TGTGCCAGCAGCAAACCCCCTGGGGGCGAAGGCTACACCTTC.

The V call is TRBV7-2, the J call TRBJ2-3; 8 bases align to TRBD2. Trimming took 1 base from V and 7 from J; bases not matched to a gene: 10. The CDR3 sequence is 16 residues long. The V gene's germline CDR1 is SGHTA and CDR2 FQGNSA. As DNA, the CDR3 is TGTGCCAGCAGCTTAGTGGCGGGGGGTACATTGAATACGCAGTATTTT. This translates into CASSLVAGGTLNTQYF.

V is TRBV9 and J is TRBJ2-2; 8 bases are a match to TRBD2. The CDR3 loop spans 14 amino acids. With 4 bases clipped from V and 5 bases from J, the junction kept 4 bases outside the gene matches. The germline V gene has CDR1 SGDLS and CDR2 YYNGEE. The chain's CDR3 is CASSLLAATGELFF. The CDR3 DNA is TGTGCCAGCAGCCTACTAGCGGCTACCGGGGAGCTGTTTTTT.

This clone was seen repeatedly, ten times or more. The chain is built from TRBV9 and TRBJ2-1, with D maybe TRBD1 (5 bases). CDR1 SGDLS and CDR2 YYNGEE come from the germline V gene. This CDR3 comprises 12 residues. V lost 0 bases and J lost 12, with 10 bases in between. The CDR3 nucleotides are TGTGCCAGCAGCGTAGAAGGGGCCGTGCAGTTCTTC. Translated: CASSVEGAVQFF.

Within the sample, this clone is medium-sized. The chain couples TRBV5-1 to TRBJ2-1, with 8 positions matching TRBD2. With V trimmed by 0 bases and J by 6 bases, 5 bases remained unmatched. Germline V gene lookup returns CDR1 SGHRS and CDR2 YFSETQ. The CDR3 sequence is 15 residues long. The CDR3 protein is CASSLGTSSPNEQFF. DNA of the CDR3: TGCGCCAGCAGCTTGGGGACTAGCTCCCCCAATGAGCAGTTCTTC.

This clone was observed many times. The chain is built from TRBV5-1 and TRBJ2-3, with 12 bases matching TRBD2. CDR1 and CDR2 (germline): SGHRS, YFSETQ. The CDR3 runs to 16 residues. Trimming removed 3 bases from V and 1 base from J; junction bases left unmatched: 3. The CDR3 spells CASSSRLAGGTDTQYF. CDR3 coding DNA: TGCGCCAGCAGCTCCCGACTAGCGGGGGGCACAGATACGCAGTATTTT.

In its sample, this clone was seen a few times. The J gene is TRBJ2-1, the V gene TRBV7-9, with 12 bases that match TRBD2. Germline CDR1 and CDR2: SEHNR and FQNEAQ (reference sequence). After removal of 6 bases from V and 4 bases from J, the junction contained 4 bases not matched to a gene. The length of the CDR3 is 15 residues. This CDR3 reads CASRRGLAGYNEQFF. The CDR3 region has the DNA TGTGCCAGCAGACGAGGACTAGCGGGGTACAATGAGCAGTTCTTC.

The table lists this clone with many counts. The J gene is TRBJ2-1, the V gene TRBV4-2; 10 nucleotides match TRBD1. Germline CDR1 is LGHNA and CDR2 is YNFKEQ. The CDR3 has 21 residues. Germline trimming cut 4 bases from V and 2 bases from J; bases unmatched to any gene: 20. As DNA, the CDR3 is TGTGCCAGCAGCCTGTACGACCGCGGGACAGGGGATCATGCGGCCTACAATGAGCAGTTCTTC. Amino acid sequence: CASSLYDRGTGDHAAYNEQFF.

This clone has at least ten counts. The junction shows a germline mismatch at one end, possibly a read error. CDR3 coding DNA: TGTGCTAGCAGCTTAGGGCCCTACAATGAGCAGTTCTTC. The encoded protein is CASSLGPYNEQFF. V usage is TRBV7-7 and J usage is TRBJ2-1, with D unresolved. The CDR3 spans 13 residues. CDR1 is SSHAT, CDR2 FNYEAQ, per germline (reference sequence).

This clone was picked up many times. The chain links TRBV5-1 to TRBJ2-2; TRBD2 is a possible D gene (5 bases). The CDR3 is 15 residues long. CDR1 and CDR2 from the germline V gene are SGHRS and YFSETQ. The germline V and J ends were trimmed by 4 bases and 4 bases, with 14 bases remaining between them. The CDR3 DNA follows: TGCGCCAGCAGCCCCTTGCGGCGGGCCACCGGGGAGCTGTTTTTT. Translating it yields CASSPLRRATGELFF.

This clone was recorded many times. The chain recombines TRBV29-1 with TRBJ1-4; weak D call: TRBD1 (5 bases). The CDR3 consists of 11 residues. The germline V gene has CDR1 SQVTM and CDR2 ANQGSEA. The V and J ends lost 4 bases and 7 bases respectively, with 7 bases between them. The CDR3 sequence is CSVAGVEKLFF. CDR3 sequence (DNA): TGCAGCGTTGCGGGGGTTGAAAAACTGTTTTTT.

Only a few counts were recorded for this clone. V is TRBV28 and J is TRBJ2-7, with D possibly TRBD1 on 6 matching bases. Germline CDR1 MDHEN, CDR2 SYDVKM. Deletions cut 4 bases from V and 3 bases from J, with 13 bases between. This CDR3 contains 14 residues. CDR3 in DNA: TGTGCCAGCAGTTCAACCCAGGGGCTCTACGAGCAGTACTTC. This encodes CASSSTQGLYEQYF.

This clone was found many times. This rearrangement joins TRBV29-1 to TRBJ2-2; 10 bases are shared with TRBD1. This CDR3 is built from 13 residues. Germline values: CDR1 SQVTM, CDR2 ANQGSEA. J was trimmed by 5 bases and V by 7 bases; bases with no gene match: 4. CDR3 protein: CSARTGGTGELFF. In nucleotides, the CDR3 is TGCAGCGCTCGGACAGGGGGAACCGGGGAGCTGTTTTTT.

This clone showed up many times. The V and J genes are TRBV19 and TRBJ2-7, with D tentatively TRBD1 (5 bases). The germline V gene encodes CDR1 LNHDA and CDR2 SQIVND (reference sequence). The CDR3 extends over 14 amino acids. The V gene lost 6 bases and the J gene lost 4 bases, with 16 bases spanning the gap. CDR3 region: CASSYQGRAYEQYF. The CDR3 region has the DNA TGTGCCAGTAGCTATCAGGGTAGGGCTTACGAGCAGTACTTC.

This clone was observed many times. V and J are TRBV7-2 and TRBJ2-1, with a possible D match to TRBD1 (7 bases). Germline assignment: CDR1 SGHTA and CDR2 FQGNSA. The CDR3 extends over 11 amino acids. Trimming took 5 bases from V and 9 from J, leaving 8 bases between them. The CDR3 nucleotides are TGTGCCAGCAGCCAGGGGGGTGAGCAGTTCTTC. This encodes CASSQGGEQFF.

The chain is built from TRBV28 and TRBJ2-1; 14 positions agree with TRBD2. V dropped 5 bases and J dropped 6; count of bases not matched to a gene: 12. The germline V gene has CDR1 MDHEN and CDR2 SYDVKM. This CDR3 spans 18 amino acids. The CDR3 sequence is CASSPLPGLAGAGNEQFF. Here the CDR3 DNA reads TGTGCCAGCAGTCCCCTGCCGGGACTAGCGGGAGCCGGCAATGAGCAGTTCTTC.

This clone was recorded many times. V usage is TRBV7-3 and J usage is TRBJ2-3; D is uncertain. The CDR3 is 15 amino acids. Germline assignment: CDR1 SGHTA and CDR2 FQGTGA. Trimming stripped 5 bases from V and 2 bases from J, with 14 bases between. CDR3 sequence (DNA): TGTGCCAGCAGCCCAGACGGTTGGGCCACAGATACGCAGTATTTT. Translating gives CASSPDGWATDTQYF.

This clone has a handful of counts. The gene calls are TRBV5-1 and TRBJ2-1; 12 bases match TRBD2. Germline trimming cut 1 base from V and 1 base from J; bases unmatched to any gene: 3. Germline-derived CDR1 and CDR2 are SGHRS and YFSETQ. The CDR3 spans 17 residues. The CDR3: CASSLPTSGGSYNEQFF. The CDR3 nucleotides read TGCGCCAGCAGCTTGCCCACTAGCGGGGGGTCCTACAATGAGCAGTTCTTC. The full variable domain, its missing parts supplied by reference TRBV5-1 and TRBJ2-1, is KAGVTQTPRYLIKTRGQQVTLSCSPISGHRSVSWYQQTPGQGLQFLFEYFSETQRNKGNFPGRFSGRQFSNSRSEMNVSTLELGDSALYLCASSLPTSGGSYNEQFFGPGTRLTVL.

This clone came up many times. Here the CDR3 reads CASSKETGPAFF. The CDR3 DNA reads TGCGCCAGCAGCAAGGAGACCGGCCCAGCTTTCTTT. V gene TRBV5-1 combines with J gene TRBJ1-1; D is unresolved. This CDR3 contains 12 residues. Germline CDR1 is SGHRS and CDR2 is YFSETQ. Trimming left V 4 bases short and J 10 bases short, with 14 bases between. Using reference TRBV5-1 and TRBJ1-1 for the parts outside the CDR3, the full variable domain is KAGVTQTPRYLIKTRGQQVTLSCSPISGHRSVSWYQQTPGQGLQFLFEYFSETQRNKGNFPGRFSGRQFSNSRSEMNVSTLELGDSALYLCASSKETGPAFFGQGTRLTVV.

The chain uses TRBV29-1 and TRBJ2-1, with 8 bases lining up with TRBD2. Germline CDR1 and CDR2: SQVTM and ANQGSEA. CDR3 length: 15 residues. With 6 bases clipped from V and 0 bases from J, the junction kept 7 bases outside the gene matches. The CDR3 DNA reads as TGCAGCGTCTCTTGGAGCGGGAGCTCCTACAATGAGCAGTTCTTC. It encodes CSVSWSGSSYNEQFF.

This clone came up many times. The rearrangement joins TRBV2 to TRBJ1-6; 7 nucleotides align to TRBD1. The CDR3 loop spans 14 amino acids. CDR1 and CDR2 from the germline V gene are SNHLY and FYNNEI. V shed 2 bases, J shed 7 bases, and the junction held 2 bases outside the gene matches. CDR3 DNA sequence: TGTGCCAGCAGTGAACTGACAGGGAATTCACCCCTCCACTTT. Protein product: CASSELTGNSPLHF.